This note documents a single T cell receptor beta chain sequence. Its antigen is currently unknown. These data originate in a study of T-cell memory formation after mild COVID-19. Overall study results and limits: Among clones contracting day 15 to 85, CD4/CD8 was balanced, whereas later expanders leaned CD4+. Contracting CD4+ clones sat mainly in CM and EM; CD8+ in EMRA.

Amplification by 5'RACE using constant-segment primers produced TCR alpha and TCR beta cDNA libraries that carried sample barcodes and UMIs. TCRdb recomputed calls from the 5' RACE reads with MiXCR, one row per CDR3 protein. Of more than 450,000 distinct CDR3 sequences listed, more than 15% are singletons. The specimen was PBMCs or a T cell subset sorted from them (not recorded which). The sequence was collected from an adult woman who had mild COVID-19 (a few samples of this study predate the infection). Cell type and time point are not known.

This CDR3 reads CASGSPASYGYTF. The CDR3 bases are TGTGCCAGCGGCAGCCCTGCAAGCTATGGCTACACCTTC. This chain joins TRBV7-6 and TRBJ1-2; no reliable D call. Trimming cost V 8 bases and J 4 bases, with 14 bases left between them. Looked up from germline, CDR1 is SGHVS and CDR2 is FNYEAQ. The CDR3 consists of 13 residues.